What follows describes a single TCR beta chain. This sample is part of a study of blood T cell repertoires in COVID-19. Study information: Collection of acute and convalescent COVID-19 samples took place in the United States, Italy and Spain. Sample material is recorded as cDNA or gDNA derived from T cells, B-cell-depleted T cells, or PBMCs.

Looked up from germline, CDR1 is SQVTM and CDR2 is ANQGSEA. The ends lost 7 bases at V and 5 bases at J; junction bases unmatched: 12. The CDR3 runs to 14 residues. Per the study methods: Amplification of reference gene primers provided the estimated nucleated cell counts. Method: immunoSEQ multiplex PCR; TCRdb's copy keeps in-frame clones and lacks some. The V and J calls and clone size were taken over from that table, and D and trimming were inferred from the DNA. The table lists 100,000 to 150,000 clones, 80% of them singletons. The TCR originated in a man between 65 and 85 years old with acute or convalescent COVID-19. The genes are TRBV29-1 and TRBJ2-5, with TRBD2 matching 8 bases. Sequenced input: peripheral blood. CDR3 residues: CSAVGPTGGETQYF. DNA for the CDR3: TGCAGCGCGGTCGGGCCGACGGGGGGGGAGACCCAGTACTTC.